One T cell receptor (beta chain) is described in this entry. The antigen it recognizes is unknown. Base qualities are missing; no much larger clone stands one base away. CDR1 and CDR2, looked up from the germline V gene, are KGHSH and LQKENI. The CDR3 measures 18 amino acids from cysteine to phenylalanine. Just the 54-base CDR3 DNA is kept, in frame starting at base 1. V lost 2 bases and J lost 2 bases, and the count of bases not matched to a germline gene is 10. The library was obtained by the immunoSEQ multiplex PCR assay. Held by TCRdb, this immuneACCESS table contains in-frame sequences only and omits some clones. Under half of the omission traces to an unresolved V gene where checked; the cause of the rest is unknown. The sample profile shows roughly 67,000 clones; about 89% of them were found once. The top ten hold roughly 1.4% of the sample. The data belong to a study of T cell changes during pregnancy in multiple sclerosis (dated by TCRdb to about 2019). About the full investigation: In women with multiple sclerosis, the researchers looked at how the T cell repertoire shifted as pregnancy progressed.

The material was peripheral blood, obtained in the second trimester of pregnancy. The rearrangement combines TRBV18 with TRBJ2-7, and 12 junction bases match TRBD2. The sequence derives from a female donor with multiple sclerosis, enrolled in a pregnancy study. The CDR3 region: CASSPWAPGLAGPYEQYF. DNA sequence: TGTGCCAGCTCACCATGGGCCCCGGGACTAGCGGGTCCCTACGAGCAGTACTTC.